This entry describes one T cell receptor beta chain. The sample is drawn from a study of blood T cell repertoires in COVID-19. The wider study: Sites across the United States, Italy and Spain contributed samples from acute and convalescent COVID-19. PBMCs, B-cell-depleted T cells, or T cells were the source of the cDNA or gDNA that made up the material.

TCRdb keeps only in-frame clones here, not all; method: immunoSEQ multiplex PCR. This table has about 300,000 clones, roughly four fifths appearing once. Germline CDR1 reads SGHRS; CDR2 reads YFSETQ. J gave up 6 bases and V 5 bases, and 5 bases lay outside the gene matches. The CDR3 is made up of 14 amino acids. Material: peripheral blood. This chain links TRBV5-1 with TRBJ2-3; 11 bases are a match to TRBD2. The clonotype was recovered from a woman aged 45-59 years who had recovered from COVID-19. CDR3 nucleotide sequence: TGCGCCAGCAGTCTTAGCGGGGGGGCGGATACGCAGTATTTT. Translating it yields CASSLSGGADTQYF.